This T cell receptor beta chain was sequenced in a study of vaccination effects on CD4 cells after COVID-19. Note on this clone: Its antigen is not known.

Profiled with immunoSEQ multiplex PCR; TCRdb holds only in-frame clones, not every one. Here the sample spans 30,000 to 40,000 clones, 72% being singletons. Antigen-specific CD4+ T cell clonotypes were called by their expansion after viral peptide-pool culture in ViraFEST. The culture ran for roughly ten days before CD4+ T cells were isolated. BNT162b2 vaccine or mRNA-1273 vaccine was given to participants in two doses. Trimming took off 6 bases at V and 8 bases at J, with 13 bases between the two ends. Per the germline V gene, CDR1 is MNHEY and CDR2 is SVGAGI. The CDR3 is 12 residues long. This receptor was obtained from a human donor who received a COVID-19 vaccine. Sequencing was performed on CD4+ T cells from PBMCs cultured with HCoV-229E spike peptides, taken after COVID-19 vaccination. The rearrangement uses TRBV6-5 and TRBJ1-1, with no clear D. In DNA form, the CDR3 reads TGTGCCAGCAGCCCCCACCGGCAGGAAGCTTTCTTT. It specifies CASSPHRQEAFF.